The source of this T cell receptor (beta chain) is a study of CD8+ T cells in alopecia areata. Study as a whole: Twice a day, 5 to 10 mg of oral tofacitinib was administered to treated patients. General study findings and limits: Scalp repertoires also include resident alphabeta T cells from normal skin.

Sorting of CD4+ and CD8+ T cells was performed on PBMCs. As for this clone: As yet, its antigen is unknown. The same CDR3 also results from other DNA sequences found in this sample.

RNA extraction was followed by reverse transcription into cDNA, which acted as the sequencing template. Clones were read by immunoSEQ multiplex PCR, and TCRdb kept only the in-frame ones, dropping some. The sample includes around 200,000 clones, almost 65% of them seen just once. V was shortened by 5 bases and J by 1 base, with 11 bases between the two germline ends. Germline V lookup: CDR1 SGHVS, CDR2 FQNEAQ. The CDR3 runs to 15 residues. The sequence was collected from a human donor with alopecia areata. The material was CD4+ T cells sorted from blood, obtained at week 0. The rearrangement uses TRBV7-8 and TRBJ2-2; D is possibly TRBD2 (6 bases). The CDR3 nucleotides are TGTGCCAGCAGCGCCGGGACTGTGAACACCGGGGAGCTGTTTTTT. It translates to CASSAGTVNTGELFF.